The source of this T cell receptor beta chain is a study of Graves' ophthalmopathy and Graves' hyperthyroidism. Study results and caveats: A 13-signature model separated ophthalmopathy from stable hyperthyroidism, reaching around 89% sensitivity and almost 82% specificity cross-validated. Blood also carried most expanded thyroid clonotypes exceeding 0.001 frequency.

Scientists amplified the TCR beta CDR3 regions from RNA transcripts. The workflow started with a first-round RT-PCR run with HTBI primers and then moved on to a second-round multiplex PCR. Using its own MiXCR run on the multiplex PCR reads, TCRdb lists one record per CDR3 protein. The table includes around 1.1 million distinct CDR3 sequences, 36% detected once. There are many counts of this clonotype. Its antigen is as yet unknown. Germline lookup yields CDR1 DFQATT and CDR2 SNEGSKA (reference sequence). This CDR3 has 13 residues. The V and J ends lost 5 bases and 6 bases respectively, with 17 bases between them.

The specimen was peripheral blood or thyroid tissue (not recorded which). V usage is TRBV20-1 and J usage is TRBJ2-7; D remains unclear. The source is an adult man with Graves' hyperthyroidism. The CDR3 nucleotides read TGCAGTGCTCCCGACTCGGTGATTGGCGAGCAGTACTTC. Protein sequence: CSAPDSVIGEQYF.